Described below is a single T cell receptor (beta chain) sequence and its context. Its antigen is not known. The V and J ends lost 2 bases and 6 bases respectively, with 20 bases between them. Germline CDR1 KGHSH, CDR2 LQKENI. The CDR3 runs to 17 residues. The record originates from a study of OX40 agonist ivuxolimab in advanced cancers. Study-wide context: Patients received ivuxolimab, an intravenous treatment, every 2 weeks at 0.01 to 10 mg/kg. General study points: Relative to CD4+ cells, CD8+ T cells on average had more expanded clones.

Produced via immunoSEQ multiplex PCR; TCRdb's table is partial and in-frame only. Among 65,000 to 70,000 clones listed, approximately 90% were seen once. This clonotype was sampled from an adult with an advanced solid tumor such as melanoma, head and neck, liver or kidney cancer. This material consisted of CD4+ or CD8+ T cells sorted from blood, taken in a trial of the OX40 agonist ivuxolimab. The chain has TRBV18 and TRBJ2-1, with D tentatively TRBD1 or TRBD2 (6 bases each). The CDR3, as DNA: TGTGCCAGCTCACCAGATTTAGGGGGGAATCTTAGCAATGAGCAGTTCTTC. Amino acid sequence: CASSPDLGGNLSNEQFF.